This T cell receptor (beta chain) was identified in a study of T cell clones after liver transplantation. TCRdb's copy holds only in-frame clones and misses some; the assay was immunoSEQ multiplex PCR. The sample has more than 65,000 clones, roughly nine tenths seen once; the top ten hold 2.7%. J lost 0 bases, V lost 0 bases, and 2 bases had no gene match. Germline V gene lookup returns CDR1 SGHKS and CDR2 YYEKEE (reference sequence). The CDR3 is made up of 17 amino acids. The material sequenced was CD4+ T cells from blood, taken before liver transplant. This clonotype originated in a human donor who received a liver transplant. The chain employs TRBV5-5 and TRBJ2-1; 11 bases match TRBD2. The CDR3 coding sequence is TGTGCCAGCAGCTTGGGGGGACTAGCGGACTCCTACAATGAGCAGTTCTTC. The encoded protein is CASSLGGLADSYNEQFF.